This T cell receptor (beta chain) was sequenced for a study of identifying expanded T cells in peripheral blood. The CDR3 contains 15 residues. The germline CDR1 and CDR2 sequences are LNHDA and SQIVND (reference sequence). Trimming removed 3 bases at V and 2 bases at J, with 10 bases between. This clone showed up just once. Its antigen is unidentified. Findings and limits, study-wide: Across healthy donors, higher total template counts meant significantly greater roughly two-week count variance. Technical replicates showed 0.9 to 1.5 changed clones; two weeks around 15; four weeks 19.

The method was immunoSEQ multiplex PCR; TCRdb's version includes in-frame clones alone and lacks a portion of them. Of about 85,000 clones listed, more than 70% are singletons. Collection occurred without any documented infections or immune events in donors. Material: blood. This sequence was found in a person aged 18 to 75 in good health. This chain uses TRBV19 with TRBJ2-2; the D gene is possibly TRBD1 (5 bases). CDR3 sequence reads: CASSISGFNTGELFF. The CDR3 bases are TGTGCCAGTAGTATTTCAGGGTTTAACACCGGGGAGCTGTTTTTT.